The entry below gives a single TCR beta chain sequence along with its context. No count is recorded, though its frequency marks this clonotype as medium-sized (0.01 to 0.1%). The antigen it recognizes is unknown. This record comes from a study of CXCR3-negative and CXCR3-positive naive CD8 T cells (dated by TCRdb to about 2019). Background on the whole study: In total, 110 million to 150 million TRB reads were obtained, corresponding to roughly 1.5 +/- 0.3 million reads per library. The TRBV-TRBJ cluster analysis covered naive subsets from roughly five donors and memory cells from 3 donors. Diversity and physicochemical repertoire analyses covered eleven to twelve donors pooled from two independent experiments.

Points the paper makes about the study in general: Compared with CXCR3-negative naive cells, CXCR3-positive naive cells had TRB CDR3s with higher hydrophobicity (lower Kidera factor 4), lower energy, and higher strength and volume indices. Repertoire diversity was comparably high in both naive subsets but much lower in memory CD8+ T cells. Freshly isolated PBMCs were used for most assays because CXCR3 expression partially decreased after cryopreservation. Surface CD5, linked to self-reactivity in mice, was comparable between naive subsets; TCR interaction strength was therefore also inferred from TRB CDR3 physicochemical properties. Naive CXCR3-negative and CXCR3-positive cells from the same donor showed similar TRBV-TRBJ usage, whereas memory cells showed distinct patterns.

Each CD8+ T cell subset was flow-sorted in triplicate, and 250,000 to 300,000 cells per subset were placed directly into RLT lysis buffer. To keep memory contaminants out, a stringent definition of naive CD8+ T cells was applied: CD45RO-CCR7+CD27+CD95-. Peripheral blood mononuclear cells were isolated from buffy coats by standard density gradient centrifugation. Naive CXCR3-negative and CXCR3-positive CD8+ T cells were flow-sorted on a FACSAria III. Total RNA was extracted from sorted cells using an RNeasy Mini Kit. This sample was sequenced with a NextSeq 550. The Human TCR Profiling Kit (MiLaboratory) was used to prepare UMI-labeled 5' RACE TRB cDNA libraries. The full amount of extracted RNA was used for cDNA synthesis, and the full amount of resulting cDNA was used for PCR amplification. Libraries were prepared in parallel with an identical number of PCR cycles. Per the authors' processing: MIGEC and MiXCR extracted about 53,000 +/- 10,000 unique UMI-labeled TRB cDNA molecules per library, requiring at least two reads per UMI. An average of approximately 40,000 +/- 10,000 functional in-frame TRB CDR3 nucleotide clonotypes without stop codons was found per library. After downsampling to 5000 UMI-labeled TRB molecules per sample, diversity metrics such as normalized Shannon-Wiener and Chao1 were calculated in VDJtools. For the central five CDR3 residues, VDJtools calculated physicochemical properties weighted by clonotype size, namely interaction energy, strength, volume and Kidera factor 4. TCRdb reprocessed the reads and provides one entry for every CDR3 protein sequence; no DNA is given. The V and J calls reflect TCRdb's pipeline rather than the authors' work. The sample table on file contains about 6,000 distinct CDR3 sequences. The ten largest clones add up to about 1.8% of the sample.

Reading from cysteine to phenylalanine, the CDR3 counts 15 amino acids. The DNA sequence is not available. Reading the germline V gene (reference sequence) gives CDR1 DFQATT and CDR2 SNEGSKA. The receptor was derived from a human donor in good health. Some clones in this sample may be carry-over from other donors' samples. The sequencing input was naive CXCR3+ CD8+ T cells from blood. Explained via the paper, the cell subset or site label denotes: CD45RO-CCR7+CD27+CD95- naive CD8+ T cells expressing CXCR3 (TNR3+). The sequence links TRBV20-1 to TRBJ2-7; the D call from TCRdb, TRBD2, cannot be confirmed without DNA. CDR3 sequence: CSARDLLAGGGEQYF.